This is a list of T cell receptor beta chains from one sample in a study of technical replicates of blood from several donors. TCRdb's copy holds only in-frame clones and misses some; the assay was immunoSEQ multiplex PCR. In the table there are 60,000 to 80,000 clones, roughly 93% of which are singletons. The sample was T cells isolated from PBMCs. These receptors were collected from a human donor in good health. The CDR3 runs from the conserved cysteine through the conserved F or W. Each record gives: V gene, J gene, clone size, D gene, CDR3 protein, CDR3 DNA. The D gene is left open where the match is weak. Expanded clones are given a class, and other clones once, few, many or no size at all.

TRBV6-1	TRBJ1-2	-	-	CASSERWLTVTNYGYTF	TGTGCCAGCAGTGAGCGTTGGTTGACAGTGACTAACTATGGCTACACCTTC
TRBV28	TRBJ2-1	-	TRBD1	CASSLERGLLYNEQFF	TGTGCCAGCAGTTTGGAAAGGGGGCTACTCTACAATGAGCAGTTCTTC
TRBV9	TRBJ2-7	-	TRBD2	CASSEQAGGPYEQYF	TGTGCCAGCAGCGAGCAAGCGGGAGGGCCTTACGAGCAGTACTTC
TRBV19	TRBJ1-5	-	TRBD1	CASSQGAVEQPQHF	TGTGCCAGTAGTCAGGGGGCTGTTGAGCAGCCCCAGCATTTT
TRBV27	TRBJ2-1	-	TRBD1	CASSKMTLAGQGDEQFF	TGTGCCAGCAGTAAGATGACTTTAGCGGGACAGGGGGATGAGCAGTTCTTC
TRBV6-5	TRBJ1-2	-	TRBD1	CASSQTGIYGYTF	TGTGCCAGCAGCCAGACAGGGATCTATGGCTACACCTTC
TRBV6-1	TRBJ2-7	-	-	CASSQLTGPGGEQYF	TGTGCCAGCAGTCAGTTGACAGGTCCGGGGGGCGAGCAGTACTTC
TRBV4-1	TRBJ2-5	once	TRBD1	CASRQGSLGSETQYF	TGCGCCAGCAGACAGGGGAGCCTGGGGAGTGAGACCCAGTACTTC
TRBV5-1	TRBJ2-7	-	TRBD1	CASSSTGVVYEQYF	TGCGCCAGCAGCAGTACAGGGGTGGTCTACGAGCAGTACTTC
TRBV7-2	TRBJ2-3	-	TRBD2	CASSPSGGSTDTQYF	TGTGCCAGCAGCCCTAGCGGGGGTAGCACAGATACGCAGTATTTT
TRBV5-1	TRBJ2-6	-	-	CASSLDGASGANVLTF	TGCGCCAGCAGCTTGGATGGGGCCTCTGGGGCCAACGTCCTGACTTTC
TRBV9	TRBJ2-7	-	-	CASSEGNSYEQYF	TGTGCCAGCAGCGAGGGGAATTCCTACGAGCAGTACTTC
TRBV29-1	TRBJ2-2	-	-	CSVGSTYTGELFF	TGCAGCGTTGGGTCTACCTACACCGGGGAGCTGTTTTTT
TRBV5-1	TRBJ1-2	once	-	CASSYPGAPVDGYTF	TGCGCCAGCAGCTACCCTGGGGCCCCAGTAGATGGCTACACCTTC
TRBV29-1	TRBJ2-5	-	-	CSVEGRGALETQYF	TGCAGCGTTGAGGGCAGGGGCGCGTTGGAGACCCAGTACTTC
TRBV7-2	TRBJ1-4	-	-	CASRPTGTPNEKLFF	TGTGCCAGCAGGCCCACCGGGACTCCAAATGAAAAACTGTTTTTT
TRBV14	TRBJ1-5	-	-	CASSQRGWNQPQHF	TGTGCCAGCAGCCAACGGGGATGGAATCAGCCCCAGCATTTT
TRBV7-8	TRBJ1-1	-	TRBD1	CASSSLPGTGEAFF	TGTGCCAGCAGCTCACTGCCCGGGACAGGGGAAGCTTTCTTT
TRBV11-1	TRBJ1-5	-	-	CASSSDSFNQPQHF	TGTGCCAGCAGCTCGGACAGCTTTAATCAGCCCCAGCATTTT
TRBV30	TRBJ1-1	-	-	CAWSVDTGREAFF	TGTGCCTGGAGTGTCGATACAGGGCGTGAAGCTTTCTTT
TRBV9	TRBJ2-1	-	-	CASSISGTPNEQFF	TGTGCCAGCAGCATTTCCGGGACTCCGAATGAGCAGTTCTTC
TRBV30	TRBJ2-7	-	TRBD2	CAWTPGGAYYEQYF	TGTGCCTGGACTCCGGGGGGAGCTTACTACGAGCAGTACTTC
TRBV19	TRBJ1-3	-	-	CASSIAVNSGNTIYF	TGTGCCAGTAGTATAGCAGTGAACTCTGGAAACACCATATATTTT